These T cell receptor beta chains were read from a single sample in a study of vaccination effects on CD4 cells after COVID-19. Their specific antigens are unknown. Generated by immunoSEQ multiplex PCR, the TCRdb table keeps only in-frame clones and is missing some. The sample has 30,000 to 35,000 clones, 74% seen once; the top ten hold approximately 15%. The starting material was CD4+ T cells from PBMCs cultured without peptide, obtained after COVID-19 vaccination. These receptors were collected from a human donor who received a COVID-19 vaccine. Each CDR3 is given with its conserved first and last residue. The order of the fields is V gene, J gene, clone size, D gene, CDR3 protein, CDR3 DNA. The D gene is left open where the match is weak. Size is stated for part of the rows, as once, few or many counts, or as a class when the clone is expanded.

V: TRBV20-1
J: TRBJ1-1
size: NA
D: NA
CDR3: CRSTATLEAFF
DNA: TGCAGATCGACAGCCACCCTTGAAGCTTTCTTT

V: TRBV19
J: TRBJ1-1
size: NA
D: NA
CDR3: CASSTVGRLEAFF
DNA: TGTGCCAGTAGTACGGTCGGGCGGCTTGAAGCTTTCTTT

V: TRBV2
J: TRBJ2-3
size: NA
D: NA
CDR3: CASSEAGERTQYF
DNA: TGTGCCAGCAGTGAAGCAGGGGAGCGCACGCAGTATTTT

V: TRBV18
J: TRBJ1-6
size: NA
D: TRBD1
CDR3: CASSPGTGTHSPLHF
DNA: TGTGCCAGCTCACCCGGGACAGGGACACATTCACCCCTCCACTTT

V: TRBV6-2/TRBV6-3
J: TRBJ2-2
size: NA
D: TRBD1
CDR3: CASSVETGGNTGELFF
DNA: TGTGCCAGCAGCGTAGAGACAGGGGGGAACACCGGGGAGCTGTTTTTT

V: TRBV7-2
J: TRBJ1-5
size: NA
D: TRBD1
CDR3: CASRETGTGRDQPQHF
DNA: TGTGCCAGCAGGGAAACTGGGACAGGGAGGGATCAGCCCCAGCATTTT

V: TRBV10-3
J: TRBJ1-2
size: NA
D: NA
CDR3: CAISETEGTYGYTF
DNA: TGTGCCATCAGTGAGACGGAGGGGACCTATGGCTACACCTTC

V: TRBV27
J: TRBJ1-5
size: NA
D: TRBD1
CDR3: CASSSGTGGSQPQHF
DNA: TGTGCCAGCAGTTCCGGGACAGGGGGCAGTCAGCCCCAGCATTTT

V: TRBV19
J: TRBJ2-2
size: NA
D: TRBD2
CDR3: CASSAGGPVGELFF
DNA: TGTGCCAGCTCGGCGGGAGGGCCCGTCGGGGAGCTGTTTTTT

V: TRBV3-1/TRBV3-2
J: TRBJ1-5
size: NA
D: NA
CDR3: CASSQDGRVQPQHF
DNA: TGTGCCAGCAGCCAAGATGGCAGGGTTCAGCCCCAGCATTTT

V: TRBV30
J: TRBJ1-3
size: NA
D: TRBD1
CDR3: CAWSRTGDSGNTIYF
DNA: TGTGCCTGGAGCCGGACAGGTGACTCTGGAAACACCATATATTTT

V: TRBV7-8
J: TRBJ2-1
size: NA
D: TRBD2
CDR3: CASSLVVQGGKYRFSYNEQFF
DNA: TGTGCCAGCAGCTTAGTTGTCCAGGGAGGGAAGTACCGATTCTCGTACAATGAGCAGTTCTTC

V: TRBV4-1
J: TRBJ2-6
size: NA
D: TRBD1
CDR3: CASRSGGAGANVLTF
DNA: TGCGCCAGCAGATCAGGGGGCGCTGGGGCCAACGTCCTGACTTTC

V: TRBV4-2
J: TRBJ1-5
size: NA
D: NA
CDR3: CASSQGSAGPQHF
DNA: TGTGCCAGCAGCCAAGGTTCCGCTGGGCCCCAGCATTTT

V: TRBV7-9
J: TRBJ2-2
size: few
D: TRBD1
CDR3: CASSFSQTGRTGELFF
DNA: TGTGCCAGCAGCTTTTCCCAGACAGGGCGGACCGGGGAGCTGTTTTTT